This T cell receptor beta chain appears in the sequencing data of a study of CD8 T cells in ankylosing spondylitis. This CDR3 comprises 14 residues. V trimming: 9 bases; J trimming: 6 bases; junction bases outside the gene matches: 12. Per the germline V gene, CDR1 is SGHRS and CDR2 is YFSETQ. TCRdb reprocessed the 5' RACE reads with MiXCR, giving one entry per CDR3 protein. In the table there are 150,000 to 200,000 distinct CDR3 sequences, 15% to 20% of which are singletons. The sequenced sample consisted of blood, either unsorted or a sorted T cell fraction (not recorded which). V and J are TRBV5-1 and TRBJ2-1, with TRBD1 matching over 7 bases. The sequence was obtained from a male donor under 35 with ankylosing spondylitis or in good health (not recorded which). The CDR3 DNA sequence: TGCGCCACCCAGTGGGACAGATACTCCAATGAGCAGTTCTTC. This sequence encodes CATQWDRYSNEQFF.